Given below is one T cell receptor beta chain in context. This entry belongs to a study of CD8 T cells in ankylosing spondylitis. This CDR3 spans 14 amino acids. Per germline, CDR1 MNHNS and CDR2 SASEGT. With 2 bases clipped from V and 4 bases from J, the junction kept 2 bases outside the gene matches. TCRdb passed the 5' RACE reads through MiXCR, listing each CDR3 protein once. The sample comprises roughly 130,000 distinct CDR3 sequences, approximately 15% of which are singletons, and roughly 3% rests with the top ten. The clonotype comes from a female donor with ankylosing spondylitis or in good health (not recorded which). The source material was blood, either unsorted or a sorted T cell fraction (not recorded which). This chain joins TRBV6-1 and TRBJ2-7, with 10 bases aligning to TRBD1. The CDR3 loop is CASSEPGQGYEQYF. The CDR3 region has the DNA TGTGCCAGCAGTGAACCGGGACAGGGGTACGAGCAGTACTTC.